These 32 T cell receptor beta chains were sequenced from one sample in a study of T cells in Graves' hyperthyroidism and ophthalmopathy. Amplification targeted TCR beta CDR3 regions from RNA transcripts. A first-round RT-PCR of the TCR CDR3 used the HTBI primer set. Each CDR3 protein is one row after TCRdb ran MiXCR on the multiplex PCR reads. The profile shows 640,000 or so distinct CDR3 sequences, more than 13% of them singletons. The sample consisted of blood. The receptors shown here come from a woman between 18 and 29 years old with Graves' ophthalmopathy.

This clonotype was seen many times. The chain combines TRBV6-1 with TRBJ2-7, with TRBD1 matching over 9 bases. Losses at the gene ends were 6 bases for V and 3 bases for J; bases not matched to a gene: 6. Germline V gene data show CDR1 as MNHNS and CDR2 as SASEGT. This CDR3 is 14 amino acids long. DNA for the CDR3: TGTGCCAGCAGGAAGGGACAGGGTAGCTACGAGCAGTACTTC. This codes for CASRKGQGSYEQYF.

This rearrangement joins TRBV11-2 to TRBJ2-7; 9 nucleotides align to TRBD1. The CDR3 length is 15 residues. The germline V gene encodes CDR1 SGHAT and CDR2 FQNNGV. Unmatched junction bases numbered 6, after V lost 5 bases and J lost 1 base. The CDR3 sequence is CASSRTGTGSYEQYF. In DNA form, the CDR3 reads TGTGCCAGCAGCCGAACCGGGACAGGGTCCTACGAGCAGTACTTC.

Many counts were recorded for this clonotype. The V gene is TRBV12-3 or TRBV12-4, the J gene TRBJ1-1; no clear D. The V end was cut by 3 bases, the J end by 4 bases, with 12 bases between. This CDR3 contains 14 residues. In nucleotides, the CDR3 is TGTGCCAGCAGTTTTGTCCCCGGTTCCACTGAAGCTTTCTTT. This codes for CASSFVPGSTEAFF.

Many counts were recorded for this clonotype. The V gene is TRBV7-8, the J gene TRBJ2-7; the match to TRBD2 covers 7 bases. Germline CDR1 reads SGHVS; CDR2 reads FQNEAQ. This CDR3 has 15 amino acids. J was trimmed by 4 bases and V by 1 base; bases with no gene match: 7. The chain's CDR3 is CASSLVAGRVYEQYF. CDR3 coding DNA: TGTGCCAGCAGCTTAGTAGCGGGCAGGGTTTACGAGCAGTACTTC.

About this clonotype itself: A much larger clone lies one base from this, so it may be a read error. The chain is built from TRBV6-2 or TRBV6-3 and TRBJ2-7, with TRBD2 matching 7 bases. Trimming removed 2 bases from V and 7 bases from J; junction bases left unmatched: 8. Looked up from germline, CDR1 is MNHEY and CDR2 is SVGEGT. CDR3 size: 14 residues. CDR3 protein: CASSYVKRDDEQYF. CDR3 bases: TGTGCCAGCAGTTACGTGAAGCGGGACGATGAGCAGTACTTC.

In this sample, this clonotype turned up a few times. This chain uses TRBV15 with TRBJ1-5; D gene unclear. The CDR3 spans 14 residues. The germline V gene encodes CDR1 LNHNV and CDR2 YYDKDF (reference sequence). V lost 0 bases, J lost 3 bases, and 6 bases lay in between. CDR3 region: CATSRDRSNQPQHF. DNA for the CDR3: TGTGCCACCAGCAGAGATCGGTCCAATCAGCCCCAGCATTTT.

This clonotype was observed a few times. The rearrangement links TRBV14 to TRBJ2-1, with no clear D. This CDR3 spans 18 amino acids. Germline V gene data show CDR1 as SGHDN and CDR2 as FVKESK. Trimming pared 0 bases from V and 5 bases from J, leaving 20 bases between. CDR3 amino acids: CASSQERLWGPRNNEQFF. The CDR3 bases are TGTGCCAGCAGCCAAGAAAGGCTTTGGGGTCCACGTAACAATGAGCAGTTCTTC.

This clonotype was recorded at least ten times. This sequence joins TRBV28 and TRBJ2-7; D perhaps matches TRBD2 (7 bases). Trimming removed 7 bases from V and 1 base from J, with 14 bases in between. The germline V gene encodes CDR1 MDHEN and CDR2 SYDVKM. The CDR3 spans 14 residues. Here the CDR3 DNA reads TGTGCCAGCAACCGGGGGGCGGGATCCTACGAGCAGTACTTC. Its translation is CASNRGAGSYEQYF. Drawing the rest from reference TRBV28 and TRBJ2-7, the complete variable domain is DVKVTQSSRYLVKRTGEKVFLECVQDMDHENMFWYRQDPGLGLRLIYFSYDVKMKEKGDIPEGYSVSREKKERFSLILESASTNQTSMYLCASNRGAGSYEQYFGPGTRLTVT.

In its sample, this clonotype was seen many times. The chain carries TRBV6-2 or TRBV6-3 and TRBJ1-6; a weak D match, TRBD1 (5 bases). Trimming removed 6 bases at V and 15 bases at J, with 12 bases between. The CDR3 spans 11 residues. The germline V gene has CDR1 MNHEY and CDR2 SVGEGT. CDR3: CASSEGRILHF. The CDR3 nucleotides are TGTGCCAGCAGCGAGGGACGGATCCTCCACTTT.

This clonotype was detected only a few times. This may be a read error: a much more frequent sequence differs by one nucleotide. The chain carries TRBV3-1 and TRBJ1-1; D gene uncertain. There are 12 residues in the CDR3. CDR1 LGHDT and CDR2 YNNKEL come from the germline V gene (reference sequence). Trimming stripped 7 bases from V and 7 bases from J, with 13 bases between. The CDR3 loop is CASTLATDEAFF. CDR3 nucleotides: TGTGCCAGCACCTTAGCTACTGATGAAGCTTTCTTT.

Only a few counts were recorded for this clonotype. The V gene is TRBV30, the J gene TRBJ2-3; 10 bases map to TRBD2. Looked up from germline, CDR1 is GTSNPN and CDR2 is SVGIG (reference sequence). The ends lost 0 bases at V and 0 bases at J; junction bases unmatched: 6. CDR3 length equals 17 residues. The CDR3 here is CAWSVPLAGASTDTQYF. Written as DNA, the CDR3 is TGTGCCTGGAGTGTACCCCTAGCGGGAGCTAGCACAGATACGCAGTATTTT.

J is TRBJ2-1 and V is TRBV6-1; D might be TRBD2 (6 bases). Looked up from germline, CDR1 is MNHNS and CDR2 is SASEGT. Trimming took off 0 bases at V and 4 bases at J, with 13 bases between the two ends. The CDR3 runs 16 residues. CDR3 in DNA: TGTGCCAGCAGTGAAGCGCGAATAGCGGCTTACAATGAGCAGTTCTTC. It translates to CASSEARIAAYNEQFF.

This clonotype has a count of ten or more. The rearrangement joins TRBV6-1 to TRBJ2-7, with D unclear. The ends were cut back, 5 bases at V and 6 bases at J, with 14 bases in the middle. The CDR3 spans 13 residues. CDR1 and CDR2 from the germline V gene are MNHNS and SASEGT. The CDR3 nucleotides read TGTGCCAGCAGTTGGGGAACATCCAGCGAGCAGTACTTC. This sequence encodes CASSWGTSSEQYF.

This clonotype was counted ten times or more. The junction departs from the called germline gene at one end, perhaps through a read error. The CDR3 coding sequence is TGTGCTAGCAGCTTAGATTTTCTAGCGGAGGAGTACAATGAGCAGTTCTTC. Its protein product is CASSLDFLAEEYNEQFF. This rearrangement joins TRBV7-7 to TRBJ2-1; 7 bases line up with TRBD2. Germline CDR1 SSHAT, CDR2 FNYEAQ (reference sequence). The CDR3 extends over 17 amino acids.

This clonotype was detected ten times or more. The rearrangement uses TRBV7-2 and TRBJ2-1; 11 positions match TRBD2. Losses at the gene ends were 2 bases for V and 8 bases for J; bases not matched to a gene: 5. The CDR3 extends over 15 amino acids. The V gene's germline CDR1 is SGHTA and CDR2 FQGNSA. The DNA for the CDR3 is TGTGCCAGCAGCTTATTGGTAGCGGGGGGGGATGAGCAGTTCTTC. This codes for CASSLLVAGGDEQFF.

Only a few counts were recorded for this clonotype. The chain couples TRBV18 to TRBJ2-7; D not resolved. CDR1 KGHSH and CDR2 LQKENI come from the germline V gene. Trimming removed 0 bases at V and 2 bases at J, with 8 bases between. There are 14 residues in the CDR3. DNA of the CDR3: TGTGCCAGCTCACCACCCACGGCAACCTACGAGCAGTACTTC. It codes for CASSPPTATYEQYF.

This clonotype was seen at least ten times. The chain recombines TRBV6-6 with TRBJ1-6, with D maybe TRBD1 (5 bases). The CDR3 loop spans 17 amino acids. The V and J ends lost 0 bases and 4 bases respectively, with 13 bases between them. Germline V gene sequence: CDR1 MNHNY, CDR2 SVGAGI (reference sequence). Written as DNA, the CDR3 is TGTGCCAGCAGTTACTCGCCGGGGGAGGCTTATAATTCACCCCTCCACTTT. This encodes CASSYSPGEAYNSPLHF.

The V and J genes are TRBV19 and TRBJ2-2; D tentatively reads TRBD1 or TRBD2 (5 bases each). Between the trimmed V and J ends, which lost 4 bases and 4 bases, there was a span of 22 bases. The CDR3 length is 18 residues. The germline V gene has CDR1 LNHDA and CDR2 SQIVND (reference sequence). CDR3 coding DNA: TGTGCCAGTAGTAGAAGCGGACACAGACATGGGGGCACCGGGGAGCTGTTTTTT. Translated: CASSRSGHRHGGTGELFF.

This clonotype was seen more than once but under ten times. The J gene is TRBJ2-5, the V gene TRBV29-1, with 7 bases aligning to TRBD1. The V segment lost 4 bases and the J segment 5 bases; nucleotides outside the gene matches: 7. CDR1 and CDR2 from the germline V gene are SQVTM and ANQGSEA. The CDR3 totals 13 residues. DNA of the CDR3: TGCAGCGTTGTGGGAACCAGGGGGGAGACCCAGTACTTC. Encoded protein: CSVVGTRGETQYF.

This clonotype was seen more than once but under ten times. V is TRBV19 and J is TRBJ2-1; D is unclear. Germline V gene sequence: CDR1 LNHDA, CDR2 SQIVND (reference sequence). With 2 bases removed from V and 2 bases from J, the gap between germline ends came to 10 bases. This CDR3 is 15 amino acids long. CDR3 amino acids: CASSISARAYNEQFF. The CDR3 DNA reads TGTGCCAGTAGTATAAGCGCACGGGCCTACAATGAGCAGTTCTTC.

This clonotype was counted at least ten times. CDR3 protein: CASSSRLAGATDTQYF. The CDR3 DNA reads TGTGCCAGCAGCTCGCGACTAGCGGGAGCCACAGATACGCAGTATTTT. This chain joins TRBV7-2 and TRBJ2-3; 12 positions match TRBD2. CDR3 length: 16 residues. The junction had 4 bases not matched to a gene; V was cut back by 4 bases and J by 2 bases. Germline V gives CDR1 SGHTA, CDR2 FQGNSA. Drawing the rest from reference TRBV7-2 and TRBJ2-3, the complete variable domain is GAGVSQSPSNKVTEKGKDVELRCDPISGHTALYWYRQSLGQGLEFLIYFQGNSAPDKSGLPSDRFSAERTGGSVSTLTIQRTQQEDSAVYLCASSSRLAGATDTQYFGPGTRLTVL.

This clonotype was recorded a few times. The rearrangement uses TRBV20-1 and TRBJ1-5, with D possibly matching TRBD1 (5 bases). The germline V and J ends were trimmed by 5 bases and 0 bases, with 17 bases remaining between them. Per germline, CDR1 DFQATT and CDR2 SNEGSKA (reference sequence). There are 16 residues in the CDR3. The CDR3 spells CSAYGTPSYSNQPQHF. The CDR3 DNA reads TGCAGTGCTTACGGGACGCCTTCATATAGCAATCAGCCCCAGCATTTT.

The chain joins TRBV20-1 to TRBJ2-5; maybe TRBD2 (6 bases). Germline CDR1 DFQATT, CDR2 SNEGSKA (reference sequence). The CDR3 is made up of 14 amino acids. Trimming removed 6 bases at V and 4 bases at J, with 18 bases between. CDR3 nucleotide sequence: TGCAGTGCCACGACCGGGACTTGGGGAGAGACCCAGTACTTC. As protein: CSATTGTWGETQYF.

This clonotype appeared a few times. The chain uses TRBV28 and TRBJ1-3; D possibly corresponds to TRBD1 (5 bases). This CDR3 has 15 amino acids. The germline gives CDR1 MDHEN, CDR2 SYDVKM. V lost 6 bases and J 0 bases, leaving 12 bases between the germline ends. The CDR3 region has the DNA TGTGCCAGCAGCCTCGGGACGGACTCTGGAAACACCATATATTTT. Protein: CASSLGTDSGNTIYF.

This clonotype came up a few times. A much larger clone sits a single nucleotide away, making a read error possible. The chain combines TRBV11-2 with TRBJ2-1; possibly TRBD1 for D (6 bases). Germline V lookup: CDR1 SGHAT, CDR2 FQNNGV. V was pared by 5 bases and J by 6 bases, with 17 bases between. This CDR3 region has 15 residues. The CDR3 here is CASSLLLWGRNEQFF. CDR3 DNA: TGTGCCAGCAGCCTCCTCCTTTGGGGGCGCAATGAGCAGTTCTTC.

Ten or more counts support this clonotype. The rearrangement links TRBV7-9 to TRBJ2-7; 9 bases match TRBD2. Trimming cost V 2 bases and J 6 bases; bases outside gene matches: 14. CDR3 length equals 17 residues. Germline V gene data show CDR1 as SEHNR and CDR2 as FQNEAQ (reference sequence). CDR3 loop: CASSLSASGRTRGEQYF. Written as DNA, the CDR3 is TGTGCCAGCAGCTTAAGTGCAAGCGGGAGGACGCGGGGCGAGCAGTACTTC. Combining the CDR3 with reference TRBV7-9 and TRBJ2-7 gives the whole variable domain DTGVSQNPRHKITKRGQNVTFRCDPISEHNRLYWYRQTLGQGPEFLTYFQNEAQLEKSRLLSDRFSAERPKGSFSTLEIQRTEQGDSAMYLCASSLSASGRTRGEQYFGPGTRLTVT.

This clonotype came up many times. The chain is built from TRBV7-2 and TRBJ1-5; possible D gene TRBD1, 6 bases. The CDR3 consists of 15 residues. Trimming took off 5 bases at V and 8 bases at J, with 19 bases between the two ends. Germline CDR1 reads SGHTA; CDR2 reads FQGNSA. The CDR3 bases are TGTGCCAGCAGCGACCCGTGGGGGCTGGGGAAGCCCCAGCATTTT. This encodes CASSDPWGLGKPQHF.

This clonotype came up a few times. The CDR3 protein is CASSWLREETQYF. CDR3 sequence (DNA): TGTGCCAGCAGCTGGCTGAGGGAGGAGACCCAGTACTTC. The chain carries TRBV5-6 and TRBJ2-5; TRBD2 might be the D (5 bases). The CDR3 is made up of 13 amino acids. The germline gives CDR1 SGHDT, CDR2 YYEEEE. V lost 3 bases and J 5 bases, leaving 11 bases between the germline ends.

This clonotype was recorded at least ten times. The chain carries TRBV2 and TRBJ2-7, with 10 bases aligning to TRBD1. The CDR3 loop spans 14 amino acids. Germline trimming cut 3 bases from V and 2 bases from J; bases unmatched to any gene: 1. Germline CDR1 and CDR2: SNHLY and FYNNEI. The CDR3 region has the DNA TGTGCCAGCAGTGAGGGACAGGGGACCTACGAGCAGTACTTC. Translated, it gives CASSEGQGTYEQYF.

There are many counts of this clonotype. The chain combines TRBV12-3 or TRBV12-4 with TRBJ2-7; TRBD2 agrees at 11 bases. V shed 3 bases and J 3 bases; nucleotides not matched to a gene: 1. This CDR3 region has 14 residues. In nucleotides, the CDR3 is TGTGCCAGCAGTTTCGGGACTAGCGGCTACGAGCAGTACTTC. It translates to CASSFGTSGYEQYF.

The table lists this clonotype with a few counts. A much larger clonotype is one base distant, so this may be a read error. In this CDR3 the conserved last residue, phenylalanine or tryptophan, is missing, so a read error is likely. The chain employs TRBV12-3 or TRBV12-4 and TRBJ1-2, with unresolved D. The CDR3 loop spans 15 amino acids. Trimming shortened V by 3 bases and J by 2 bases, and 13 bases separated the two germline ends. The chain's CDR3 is CASSFLRLRNYGYTS. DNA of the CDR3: TGTGCCAGCAGTTTTCTACGGTTGCGGAACTATGGCTACACCTCC.

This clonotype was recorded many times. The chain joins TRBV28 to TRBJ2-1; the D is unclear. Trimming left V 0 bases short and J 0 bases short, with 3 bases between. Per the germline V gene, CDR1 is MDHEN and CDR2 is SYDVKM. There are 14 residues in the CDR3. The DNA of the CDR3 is TGTGCCAGCAGTTTATGGGCCTCCTACAATGAGCAGTTCTTC. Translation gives CASSLWASYNEQFF. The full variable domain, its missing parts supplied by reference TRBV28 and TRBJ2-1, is DVKVTQSSRYLVKRTGEKVFLECVQDMDHENMFWYRQDPGLGLRLIYFSYDVKMKEKGDIPEGYSVSREKKERFSLILESASTNQTSMYLCASSLWASYNEQFFGPGTRLTVL.